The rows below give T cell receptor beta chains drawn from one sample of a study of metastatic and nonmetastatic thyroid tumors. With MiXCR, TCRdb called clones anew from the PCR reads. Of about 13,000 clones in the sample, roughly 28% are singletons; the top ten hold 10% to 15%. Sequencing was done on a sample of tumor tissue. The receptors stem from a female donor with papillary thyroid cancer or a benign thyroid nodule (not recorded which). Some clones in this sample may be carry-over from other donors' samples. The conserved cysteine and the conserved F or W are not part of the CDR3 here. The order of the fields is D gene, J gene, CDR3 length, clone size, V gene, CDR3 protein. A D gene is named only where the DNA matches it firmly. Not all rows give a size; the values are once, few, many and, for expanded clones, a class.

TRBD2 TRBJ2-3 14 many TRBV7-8 ASSLRLAGLTDTQY
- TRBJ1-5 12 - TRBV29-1 SVVFRHCNQPQH
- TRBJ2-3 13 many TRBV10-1 ASSRASGPVDTQY
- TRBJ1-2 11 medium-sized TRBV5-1 ASSPRAHRGYT
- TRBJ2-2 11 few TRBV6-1 ASTGGNTGELF
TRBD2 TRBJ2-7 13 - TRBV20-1 SARVPRAGAYEQY
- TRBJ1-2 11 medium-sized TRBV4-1 ASSQGGNYGYT
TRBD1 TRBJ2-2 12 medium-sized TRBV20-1 SARGTGVPGELF
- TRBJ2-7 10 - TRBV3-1 ASSHLGYEQY
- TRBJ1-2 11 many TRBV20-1 SARDPGAYGYT
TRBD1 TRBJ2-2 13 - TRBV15 ATSSRGPDTGEMF
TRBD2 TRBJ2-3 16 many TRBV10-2 ASSERAPGLAGGDTQY
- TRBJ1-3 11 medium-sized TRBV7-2 ASSLGTRNTIY
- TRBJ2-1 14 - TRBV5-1 ASSPHPGLEDNEQF
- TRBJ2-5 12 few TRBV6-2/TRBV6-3 ASSYSRKEETQY
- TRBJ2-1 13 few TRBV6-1 ASRLERSSYNEQF
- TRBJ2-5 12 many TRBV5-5 ASSRTGLEETQY
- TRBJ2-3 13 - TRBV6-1 ASCEGGVVTDTQY
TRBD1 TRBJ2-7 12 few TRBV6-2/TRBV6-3 ASRLLRDSYEQY
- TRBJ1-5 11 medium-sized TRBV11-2 ASSLGWDQPQH
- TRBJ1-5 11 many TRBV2 ASSVLPRQPQH
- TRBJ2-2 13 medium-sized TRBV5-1 ASSLVPGGPGELF
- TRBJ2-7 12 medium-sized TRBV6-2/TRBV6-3 ASSYSRGFYEQY
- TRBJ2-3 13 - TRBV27 ASSSPSSGTDTQY
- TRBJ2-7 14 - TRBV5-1 ASSPYRTATSYEQY
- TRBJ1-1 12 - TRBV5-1 ASSLSAGNTEAF
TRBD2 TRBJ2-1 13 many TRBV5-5 ASSPGTSGNNEQF
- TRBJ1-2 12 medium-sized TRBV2 ASSDGQADYGYT
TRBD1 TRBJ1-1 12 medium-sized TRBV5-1 ASSYRQGIIEAF
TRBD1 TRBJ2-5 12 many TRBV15 ATSRGQGVETQY
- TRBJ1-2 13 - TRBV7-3 ASSPGPATNYGYT
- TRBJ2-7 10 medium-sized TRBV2 ASGKPGYEQY
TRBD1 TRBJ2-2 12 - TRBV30 AWRTDRGTGELF
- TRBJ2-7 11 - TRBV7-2 ASSLRLDNEQY
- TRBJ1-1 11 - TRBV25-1 ASSEGGRTEDF
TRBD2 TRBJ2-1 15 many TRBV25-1 ASSRPTSSGRADEQF
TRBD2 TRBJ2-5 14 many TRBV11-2 ASSYYPGRGGETQY
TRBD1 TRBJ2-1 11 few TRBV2 ASNPRETGWQF
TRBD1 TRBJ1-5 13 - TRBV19 ASSITGGPNQPQH
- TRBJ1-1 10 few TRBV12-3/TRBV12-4 ASSFWITEAF
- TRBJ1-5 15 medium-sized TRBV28 ASSLSPFYRGNQPQH
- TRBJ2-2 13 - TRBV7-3 ASSPQVAATGELF
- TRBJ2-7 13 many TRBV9 ASSPRGARGYEQY